This T cell receptor (beta chain) was sequenced during a study of vaccination effects on CD4 cells after COVID-19. With regard to this clone: Its antigen is unknown.

ViraFEST used viral peptide pools to expand antigen-specific CD4+ T cells before sequencing. Following culture for approximately ten days, CD4+ T cells were isolated. Convalescent patients had PCR-confirmed SARS-CoV-2 infection between March and December 2020. Germline V gene sequence: CDR1 SNHLY, CDR2 FYNNEI. Deletions cut 2 bases from V and 4 bases from J, with 11 bases between. CDR3 length: 15 residues. The repertoire was sequenced with immunoSEQ multiplex PCR; TCRdb's copy has only in-frame clones and lacks some. This table has around 30,000 clones, roughly 77% appearing once. Sample: CD4+ T cells from PBMCs cultured with HCoV-NL63 spike peptides, taken before COVID-19 vaccination. This chain connects TRBV2 to TRBJ2-2, with D possibly matching TRBD2 (5 bases). This clonotype originated in a human donor who had a prior SARS-CoV-2 infection. The CDR3 DNA reads TGTGCCAGCAGTGAAATGCGGGTTGGCACCGGGGAGCTGTTTTTT. The encoded protein is CASSEMRVGTGELFF.